One sample yielded the 5 T cell receptor beta chains listed below, sequenced in a study of cytomegalovirus exposure and HLA in healthy donors. PCR employed 60 Vbeta and 13 Jbeta primers. Sequencing used immunoSEQ multiplex PCR; TCRdb keeps in-frame clones, though not all of them. In all, the sample yields 200,000 or so clones. What was sequenced was PBMCs. The receptors originated from a boy aged 5-17 years in good health and CMV-seronegative.

V is TRBV7-3 and J is TRBJ1-1; 10 bases match TRBD1. Germline loops: CDR1 SGHTA, CDR2 FQGTGA. V dropped 3 bases and J dropped 6; count of bases not matched to a gene: 16. The CDR3 runs 18 residues. The CDR3 DNA reads as TGTGCCAGCAGCTTGGGAGGGACAGGGGAACTGCCCCGACCTGAAGCTTTCTTT. Its protein product is CASSLGGTGELPRPEAFF.

As concerns this clone: At the DNA level, this CDR3 is encoded by other sequences in the same sample as well. Written as DNA, the CDR3 is TGTGCCAGCAGCGTGGGACAGAAGAACTATGGCTACACCTTC. Protein product: CASSVGQKNYGYTF. The V and J genes are TRBV9 and TRBJ1-2, with 7 bases lining up with TRBD1. Germline CDR1 and CDR2: SGDLS and YYNGEE. V lost 2 bases and J lost 2; bases outside the gene matches: 3. This CDR3 has 14 residues.

The J gene is TRBJ1-1, the V gene TRBV5-6, with D perhaps matching TRBD1 (6 bases). Looked up from germline, CDR1 is SGHDT and CDR2 is YYEEEE. Trimming cost V 2 bases and J 3 bases, with 11 bases left between them. The CDR3 extends over 14 amino acids. The CDR3 protein is CASSFDRKYTEAFF. CDR3 DNA: TGTGCCAGCAGCTTTGACAGGAAGTACACTGAAGCTTTCTTT.

The V call is TRBV29-1, the J call TRBJ2-1, with D possibly matching TRBD2 (6 bases). The germline V and J ends were trimmed by 4 bases and 0 bases, with 16 bases remaining between them. The CDR3 is 16 residues long. CDR1 is SQVTM and CDR2 is ANQGSEA in the germline V gene. The CDR3 region has the DNA TGCAGCGTTGGGGACTCCCGGAAGGGCTCCTACAATGAGCAGTTCTTC. Amino acid sequence: CSVGDSRKGSYNEQFF.

This rearrangement joins TRBV5-4 to TRBJ1-1, with no clear D. Trimming removed 0 bases at V and 3 bases at J, with 9 bases between. The CDR3 loop spans 14 amino acids. CDR1 SGHNT and CDR2 YYREEE come from the germline V gene (reference sequence). The CDR3 protein is CASSLVGSDTEAFF. The DNA of the CDR3 is TGTGCCAGCAGCTTGGTGGGCTCGGACACTGAAGCTTTCTTT.